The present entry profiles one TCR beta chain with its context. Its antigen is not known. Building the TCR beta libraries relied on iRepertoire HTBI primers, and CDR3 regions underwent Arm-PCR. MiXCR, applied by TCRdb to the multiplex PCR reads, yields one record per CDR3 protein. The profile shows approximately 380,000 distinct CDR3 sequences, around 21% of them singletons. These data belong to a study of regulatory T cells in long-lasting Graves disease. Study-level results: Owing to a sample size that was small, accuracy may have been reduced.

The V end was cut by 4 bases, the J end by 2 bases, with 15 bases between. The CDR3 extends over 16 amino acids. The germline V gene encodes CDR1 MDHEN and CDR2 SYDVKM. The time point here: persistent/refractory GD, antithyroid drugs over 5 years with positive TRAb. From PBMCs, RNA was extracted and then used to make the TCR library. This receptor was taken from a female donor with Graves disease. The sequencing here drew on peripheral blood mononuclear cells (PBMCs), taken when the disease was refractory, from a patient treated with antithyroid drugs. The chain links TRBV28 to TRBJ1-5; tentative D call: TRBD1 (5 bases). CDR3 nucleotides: TGTGCCAGCAGTTCATTTTGGGACGTAGGCAATCAGCCCCAGCATTTT. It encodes CASSSFWDVGNQPQHF.